This T cell receptor (beta chain) stems from a study of shared T cell receptors in the human thymus. The germline gives CDR1 MGHRA, CDR2 YSYEKL. The CDR3 spans 15 residues. V trimming: 6 bases; J trimming: 4 bases; junction bases outside the gene matches: 5. TCRdb's copy holds only in-frame clones and misses some; the assay was immunoSEQ multiplex PCR. The sample shows more than 550,000 clones, about 89% of them seen only once. In addition, the sample was reused for a study of human thymus T cells.

The receptor was isolated from a boy younger than two with a congenital heart defect. The chain couples TRBV4-1 to TRBJ2-1; 11 bases fit TRBD2. Sequences were obtained from thymocytes. The CDR3 region has the DNA TGCGCCAGCAGATCTAGCGGGGGGACATACAATGAGCAGTTCTTC. Encoded protein: CASRSSGGTYNEQFF.